This entry features one TCR beta chain sequence. As yet, its antigen is unknown. Generated by immunoSEQ multiplex PCR, the TCRdb table keeps only in-frame clones and is missing some. Of approximately 99,000 clones in the sample, nearly 90% were seen once. The data were taken from a study of Tregs in tolerant kidney transplant recipients. CD4+CD25+CD127- Tregs, CD4+CD25- non-Tregs, CD4 and CD8 cells were sorted. The germline CDR1 and CDR2 sequences are SGDLS and YYNGEE. The CDR3 contains 15 residues. After removal of 4 bases from V and 5 bases from J, the junction contained 7 bases not matched to a gene. Findings and limits, study-wide: Changing PCR primers prevented nucleotide comparison between some patients' samples.

The sequence was collected from a human donor who received a combined kidney and bone marrow transplant. This chain links TRBV9 with TRBJ2-7; 12 bases are shared with TRBD2. Material: CD4+ T cells from blood, obtained before the transplant. DNA for the CDR3: TGTGCCAGCAGCAGATCTAGCGGGAGGGAGGACGAGCAGTACTTC. Its protein is CASSRSSGREDEQYF.